The entry below gives a single T cell receptor beta chain sequence along with its context. Antigen specificity is unknown. Unique molecular identifiers tagged the TCRbeta library. TCRdb itself ran the PCR reads through MiXCR, one entry per CDR3 protein. Among a few hundred thousand distinct CDR3 sequences listed, about 40% were seen once. The data were obtained in a study of T-cell reconstitution after alpha-beta-depleted transplantation in children. Study-wide results and limits: The main origin of T-cell counts and diversity one year after transplant was newly produced T cells. Several hundred expanded graft clones reportedly gave rise to the alpha-beta T cells present about two months after transplant.

The CDR3 runs to 15 residues. Unmatched junction bases numbered 8, after V lost 3 bases and J lost 7 bases. Germline V gene lookup returns CDR1 KGHSH and CDR2 LQKENI. This specimen consisted of PBMCs, obtained before TCRalphabeta/CD19-depleted stem cell transplant. This clonotype originated in a girl aged 2 to 10 with aplastic anemia, due to receive a stem cell transplant. The rearrangement uses TRBV18 and TRBJ2-1, with 8 bases lining up with TRBD2. The CDR3 DNA is TGTGCCAGCTCACCCGGGACTAGTTTTGGGAATGAGCAGTTCTTC. Amino acids: CASSPGTSFGNEQFF.